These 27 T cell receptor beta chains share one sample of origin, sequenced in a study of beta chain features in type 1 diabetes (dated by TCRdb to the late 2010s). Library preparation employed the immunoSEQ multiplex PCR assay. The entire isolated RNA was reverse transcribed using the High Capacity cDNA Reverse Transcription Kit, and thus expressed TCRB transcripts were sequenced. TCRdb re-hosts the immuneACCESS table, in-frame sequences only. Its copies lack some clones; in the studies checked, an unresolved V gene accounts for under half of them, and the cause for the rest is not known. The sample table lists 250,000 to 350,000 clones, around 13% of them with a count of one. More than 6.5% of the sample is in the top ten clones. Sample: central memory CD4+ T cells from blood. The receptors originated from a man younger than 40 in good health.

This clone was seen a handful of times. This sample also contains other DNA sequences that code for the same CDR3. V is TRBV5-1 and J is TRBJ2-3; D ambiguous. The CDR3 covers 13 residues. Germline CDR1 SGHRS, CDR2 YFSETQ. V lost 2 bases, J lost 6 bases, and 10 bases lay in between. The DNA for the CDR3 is TGCGCCAGCAGCTTAAGCTCGCAGGATACGCAGTATTTT. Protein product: CASSLSSQDTQYF. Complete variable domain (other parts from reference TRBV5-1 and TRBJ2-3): KAGVTQTPRYLIKTRGQQVTLSCSPISGHRSVSWYQQTPGQGLQFLFEYFSETQRNKGNFPGRFSGRQFSNSRSEMNVSTLELGDSALYLCASSLSSQDTQYFGPGTRLTVL.

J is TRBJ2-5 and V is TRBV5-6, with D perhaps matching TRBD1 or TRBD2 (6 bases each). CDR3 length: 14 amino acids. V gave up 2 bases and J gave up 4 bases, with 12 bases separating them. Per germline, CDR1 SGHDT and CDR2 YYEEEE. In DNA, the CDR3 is TGTGCCAGCAGCTTTGGCAGGGGAGGAGAGACCCAGTACTTC. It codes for CASSFGRGGETQYF.

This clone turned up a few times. The CDR3 DNA sequence: TGTGCCAGCAGCTTAGGACAGGGTAGCAATCAGCCCCAGCATTTT. The encoded protein is CASSLGQGSNQPQHF. The V call is TRBV7-8, the J call TRBJ1-5, with 7 bases lining up with TRBD1. CDR3 length: 15 amino acids. Per germline, CDR1 SGHVS and CDR2 FQNEAQ. The trim removed 1 base at V and 0 bases at J, leaving 0 bases unmatched. Drawing the rest from reference TRBV7-8 and TRBJ1-5, the complete variable domain is GAGVSQSPRYKVAKRGQDVALRCDPISGHVSLFWYQQALGQGPEFLTYFQNEAQLDKSGLPSDRFFAERPEGSVSTLKIQRTQQEDSAVYLCASSLGQGSNQPQHFGDGTRLSIL.

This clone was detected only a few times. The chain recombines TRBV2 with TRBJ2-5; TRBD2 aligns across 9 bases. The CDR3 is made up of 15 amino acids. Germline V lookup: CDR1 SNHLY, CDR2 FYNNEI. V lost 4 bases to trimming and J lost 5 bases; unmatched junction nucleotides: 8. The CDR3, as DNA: TGTGCCAGCAGTGCCGCTAGCGGGAAGGGGGAGACCCAGTACTTC. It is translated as CASSAASGKGETQYF. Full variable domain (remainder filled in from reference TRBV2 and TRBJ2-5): EPEVTQTPSHQVTQMGQEVILRCVPISNHLYFYWYRQILGQKVEFLVSFYNNEISEKSEIFDDQFSVERPDGSNFTLKIRSTKLEDSAMYFCASSAASGKGETQYFGPGTRLLVL.

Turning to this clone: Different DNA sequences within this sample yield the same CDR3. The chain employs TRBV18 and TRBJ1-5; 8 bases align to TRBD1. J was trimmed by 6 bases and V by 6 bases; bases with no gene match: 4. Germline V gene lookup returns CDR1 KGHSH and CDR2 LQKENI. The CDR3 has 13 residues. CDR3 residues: CASSPGGGQPQHF. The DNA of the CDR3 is TGTGCCAGCTCTCCAGGGGGCGGTCAGCCCCAGCATTTT. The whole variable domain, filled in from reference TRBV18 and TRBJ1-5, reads NAGVMQNPRHLVRRRGQEARLRCSPMKGHSHVYWYRQLPEEGLKFMVYLQKENIIDESGMPKERFSAEFPKEGPSILRIQQVVRGDSAAYFCASSPGGGQPQHFGDGTRLSIL.

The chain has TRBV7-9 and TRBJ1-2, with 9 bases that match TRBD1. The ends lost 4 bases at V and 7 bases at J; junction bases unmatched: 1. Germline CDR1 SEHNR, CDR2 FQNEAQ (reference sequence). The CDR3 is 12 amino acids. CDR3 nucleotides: TGTGCCAGCAGCTCACAGGGGGCTGGCTACACCTTC. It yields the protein CASSSQGAGYTF.

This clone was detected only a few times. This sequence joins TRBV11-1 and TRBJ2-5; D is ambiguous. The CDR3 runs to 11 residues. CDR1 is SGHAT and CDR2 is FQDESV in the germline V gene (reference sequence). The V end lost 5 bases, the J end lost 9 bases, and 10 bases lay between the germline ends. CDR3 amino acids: CASSPGPSQYF. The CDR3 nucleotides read TGTGCCAGCAGCCCAGGTCCCTCCCAGTACTTC.

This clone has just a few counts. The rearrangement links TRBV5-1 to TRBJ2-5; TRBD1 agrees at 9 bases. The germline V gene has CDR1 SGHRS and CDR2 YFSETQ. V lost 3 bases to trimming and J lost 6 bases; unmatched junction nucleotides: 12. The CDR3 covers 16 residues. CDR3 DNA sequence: TGCGCCAGCAGCTCGTCTTGGACAGGGGAAATAAAGACCCAGTACTTC. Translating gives CASSSSWTGEIKTQYF.

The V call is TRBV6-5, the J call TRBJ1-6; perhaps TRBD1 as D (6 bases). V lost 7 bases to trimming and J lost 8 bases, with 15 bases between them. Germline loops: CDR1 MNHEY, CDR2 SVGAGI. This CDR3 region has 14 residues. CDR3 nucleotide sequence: TGTGCCAGCACCGTAAGACAGGCGGATTCACCCCTCCACTTT. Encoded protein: CASTVRQADSPLHF.

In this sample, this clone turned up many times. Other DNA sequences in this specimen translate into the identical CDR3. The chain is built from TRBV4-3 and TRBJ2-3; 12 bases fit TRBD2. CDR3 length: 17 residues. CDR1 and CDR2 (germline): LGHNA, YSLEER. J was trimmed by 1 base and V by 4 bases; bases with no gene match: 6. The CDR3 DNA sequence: TGCGCCAGCAGCCGAAAGACTAGCGGGGGAGGCACAGATACGCAGTATTTT. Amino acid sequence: CASSRKTSGGGTDTQYF.

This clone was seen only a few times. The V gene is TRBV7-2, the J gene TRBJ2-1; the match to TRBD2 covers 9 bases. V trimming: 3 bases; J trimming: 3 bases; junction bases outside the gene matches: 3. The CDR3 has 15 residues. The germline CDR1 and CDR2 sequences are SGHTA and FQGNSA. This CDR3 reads CASSFSGSNYNEQFF. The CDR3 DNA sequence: TGTGCCAGCAGCTTTAGCGGGAGTAACTACAATGAGCAGTTCTTC.

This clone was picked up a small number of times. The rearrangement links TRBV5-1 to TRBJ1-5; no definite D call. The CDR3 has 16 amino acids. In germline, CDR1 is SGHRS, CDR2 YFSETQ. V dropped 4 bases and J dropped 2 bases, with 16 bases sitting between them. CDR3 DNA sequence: TGCGCCAGCAGCCCGGGAGAGGGTTTGGGCAATCAGCCCCAGCATTTT. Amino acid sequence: CASSPGEGLGNQPQHF.

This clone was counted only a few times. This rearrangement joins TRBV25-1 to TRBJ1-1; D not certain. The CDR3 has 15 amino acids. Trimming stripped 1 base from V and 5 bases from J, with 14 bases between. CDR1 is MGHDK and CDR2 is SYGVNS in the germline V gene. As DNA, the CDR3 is TGTGCCAGCAGTGAATTGAGGGAGAAAGGGACTGAAGCTTTCTTT. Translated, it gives CASSELREKGTEAFF.

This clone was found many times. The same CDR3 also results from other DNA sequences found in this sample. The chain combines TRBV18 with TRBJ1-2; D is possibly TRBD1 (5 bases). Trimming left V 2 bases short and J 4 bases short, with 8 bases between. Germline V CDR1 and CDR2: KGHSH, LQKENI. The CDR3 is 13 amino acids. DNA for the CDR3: TGTGCCAGCTCACCATCGGGGGGCTATGGCTACACCTTC. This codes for CASSPSGGYGYTF.

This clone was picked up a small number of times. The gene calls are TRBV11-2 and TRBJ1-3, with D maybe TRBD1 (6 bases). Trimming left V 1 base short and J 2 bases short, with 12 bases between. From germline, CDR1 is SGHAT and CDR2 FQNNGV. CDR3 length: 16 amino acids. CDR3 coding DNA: TGTGCCAGCAGCTTAGTACAACAGGGAACTGGAAACACCATATATTTT. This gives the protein CASSLVQQGTGNTIYF. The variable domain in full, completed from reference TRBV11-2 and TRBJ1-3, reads EAGVAQSPRYKIIEKRQSVAFWCNPISGHATLYWYQQILGQGPKLLIQFQNNGVVDDSQLPKDRFSAERLKGVDSTLKIQPAKLEDSAVYLCASSLVQQGTGNTIYFGEGSWLTVV.

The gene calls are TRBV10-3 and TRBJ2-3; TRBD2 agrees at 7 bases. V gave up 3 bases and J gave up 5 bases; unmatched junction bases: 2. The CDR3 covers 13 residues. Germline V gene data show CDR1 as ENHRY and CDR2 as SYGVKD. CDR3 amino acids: CAISETSEDTQYF. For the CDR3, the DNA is TGTGCCATCAGTGAAACTAGCGAAGATACGCAGTATTTT.

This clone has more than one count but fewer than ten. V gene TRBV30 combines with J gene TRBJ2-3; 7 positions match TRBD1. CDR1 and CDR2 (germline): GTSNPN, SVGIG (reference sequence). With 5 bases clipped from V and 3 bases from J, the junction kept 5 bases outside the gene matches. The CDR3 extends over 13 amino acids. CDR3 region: CAWAWDRTDTQYF. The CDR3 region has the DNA TGTGCCTGGGCTTGGGACAGAACAGATACGCAGTATTTT.

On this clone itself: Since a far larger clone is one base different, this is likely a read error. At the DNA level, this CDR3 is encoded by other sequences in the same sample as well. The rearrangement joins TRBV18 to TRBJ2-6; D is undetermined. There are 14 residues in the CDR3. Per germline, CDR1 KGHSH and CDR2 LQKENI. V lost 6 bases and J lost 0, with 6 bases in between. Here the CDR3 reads CASSRPSGANVLTF. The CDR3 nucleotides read TGTGCCAGCTCCCGGCCCTCTGGGGCCAACGTCCTGACTTTC. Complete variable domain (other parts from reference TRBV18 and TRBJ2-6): NAGVMQNPRHLVRRRGQEARLRCSPMKGHSHVYWYRQLPEEGLKFMVYLQKENIIDESGMPKERFSAEFPKEGPSILRIQQVVRGDSAAYFCASSRPSGANVLTFGAGSRLTVL.

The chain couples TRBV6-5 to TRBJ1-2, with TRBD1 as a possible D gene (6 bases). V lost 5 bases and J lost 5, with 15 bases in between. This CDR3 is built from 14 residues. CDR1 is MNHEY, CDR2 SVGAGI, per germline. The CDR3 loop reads CASSPDRPGYGYTF. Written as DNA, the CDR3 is TGTGCCAGCAGTCCTGACAGGCCGGGTTATGGCTACACCTTC.

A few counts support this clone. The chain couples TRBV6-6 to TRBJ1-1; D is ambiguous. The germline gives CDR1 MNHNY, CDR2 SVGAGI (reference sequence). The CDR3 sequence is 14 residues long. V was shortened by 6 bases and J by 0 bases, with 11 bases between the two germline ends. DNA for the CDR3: TGTGCCAGCAGCTTACAGAGCATGAACACTGAAGCTTTCTTT. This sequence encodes CASSLQSMNTEAFF.

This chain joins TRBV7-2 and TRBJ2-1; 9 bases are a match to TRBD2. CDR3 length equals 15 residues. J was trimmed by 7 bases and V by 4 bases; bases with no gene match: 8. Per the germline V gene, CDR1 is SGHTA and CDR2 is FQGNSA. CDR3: CASSSAAGGGNEQFF. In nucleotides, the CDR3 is TGTGCCAGCAGCTCAGCAGCGGGGGGTGGTAATGAGCAGTTCTTC.

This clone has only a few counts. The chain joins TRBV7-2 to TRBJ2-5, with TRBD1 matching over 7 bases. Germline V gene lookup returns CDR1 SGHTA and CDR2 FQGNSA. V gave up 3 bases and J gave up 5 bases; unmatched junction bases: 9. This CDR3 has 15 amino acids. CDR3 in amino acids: CASSLSRGGVETQYF. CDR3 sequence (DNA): TGTGCCAGCAGCTTGAGTCGAGGGGGCGTGGAGACCCAGTACTTC.

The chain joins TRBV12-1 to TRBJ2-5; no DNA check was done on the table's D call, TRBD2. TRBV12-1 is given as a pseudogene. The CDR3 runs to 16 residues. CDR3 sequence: CASSSMTSGTEETQYF. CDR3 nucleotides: TGTGCCAGCAGCTCTATGACTAGCGGGACCGAAGAGACCCAGTACTTC.

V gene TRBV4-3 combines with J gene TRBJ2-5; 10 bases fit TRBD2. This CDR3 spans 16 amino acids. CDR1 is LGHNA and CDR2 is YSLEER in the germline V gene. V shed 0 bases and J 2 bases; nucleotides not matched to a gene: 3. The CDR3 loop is CASSQDGTSAQETQYF. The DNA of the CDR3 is TGCGCCAGCAGCCAAGATGGGACTAGCGCACAAGAGACCCAGTACTTC.

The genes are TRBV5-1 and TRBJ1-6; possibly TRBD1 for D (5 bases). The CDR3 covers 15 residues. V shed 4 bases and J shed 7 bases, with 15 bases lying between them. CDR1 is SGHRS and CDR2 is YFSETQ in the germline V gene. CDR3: CASSVERQRNSPLHF. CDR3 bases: TGCGCCAGCAGCGTTGAACGACAGAGAAATTCACCCCTCCACTTT.

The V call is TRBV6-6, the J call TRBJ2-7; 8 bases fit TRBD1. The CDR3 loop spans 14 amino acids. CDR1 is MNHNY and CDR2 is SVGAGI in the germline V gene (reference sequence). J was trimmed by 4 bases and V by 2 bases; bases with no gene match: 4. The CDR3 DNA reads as TGTGCCAGCAGTTACCGGGACAGGTCTTACGAGCAGTACTTC. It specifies CASSYRDRSYEQYF.

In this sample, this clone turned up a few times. The CDR3 protein is CASSSRNSYEQYF. The DNA for the CDR3 is TGCGCCAGCAGCTCGAGAAACTCCTACGAGCAGTACTTC. This chain uses TRBV5-1 with TRBJ2-7, with D unclear. Trimming took off 3 bases at V and 0 bases at J, with 7 bases between the two ends. The CDR3 loop spans 13 amino acids. The V gene's germline CDR1 is SGHRS and CDR2 YFSETQ. The full variable domain, rest sourced from reference TRBV5-1 and TRBJ2-7, is KAGVTQTPRYLIKTRGQQVTLSCSPISGHRSVSWYQQTPGQGLQFLFEYFSETQRNKGNFPGRFSGRQFSNSRSEMNVSTLELGDSALYLCASSSRNSYEQYFGPGTRLTVT.